This entry is about one T cell receptor beta chain. No antigen is known for it. Repertoires were generated with immunoSEQ multiplex PCR, while TCRdb's copy carries only in-frame clones and drops some. In the table there are some 74,000 clones, about 81% of which are singletons. The CDR3 totals 13 residues. In germline, CDR1 is MNHNS, CDR2 SASEGT. Trimming shortened V by 3 bases and J by 4 bases, and 9 bases separated the two germline ends. CD4+ T cells specific for antigen were expanded with viral peptide pools by the ViraFEST assay before sequencing. Between days 9 and 10 of culture, CD4+ T cells were separated out. Of the BNT162b2 and mRNA-1273 vaccines, participants received two doses of one or the other. Culturing of 1.5 million to 2 million PBMC per well took place with around 9 IU/ml IL-2 and approximately 9.9 ug/ml peptides. The entry originates in a study of vaccination effects on CD4 cells after COVID-19. Overall study results and limits: Healthy vaccinees' vaccine-induced clones included only 1 of 255 that recognized common cold coronaviruses.

The source of this sequence is a human donor who received a COVID-19 vaccine. V and J are TRBV6-1 and TRBJ1-1; no clear D. The sample consisted of CD4+ T cells from PBMCs cultured with HCoV-229E spike peptides, taken after COVID-19 vaccination. This chain's CDR3 is CASSDNLGTEAFF. The CDR3 region has the DNA TGTGCCAGCAGTGACAACTTAGGCACTGAAGCTTTCTTT.